A selection of T cell receptor beta chains follows, all from one sample in a study of blood T cell repertoires in COVID-19. Profiled with immunoSEQ multiplex PCR; TCRdb holds only in-frame clones, not every one. The sample consists of approximately 81,000 clones, roughly 91% of them appearing once. What was sequenced was peripheral blood. The origin of the receptors is a woman aged 45-59 years in a cohort sampled during active COVID-19. Each CDR3 is given with its conserved first and last residue. The order of the fields is J gene, clone size, D gene, V gene, CDR3 DNA, CDR3 protein. A D gene is named only where the DNA matches it firmly. Clone size, where shown, is once, few, many, or a class for clones that have expanded.

TRBJ1-1 | - | - | TRBV12-3/TRBV12-4 | TGTGCCAGCAGTTTCTACCCGTTCACTGAAGCTTTCTTT | CASSFYPFTEAFF
TRBJ1-2 | - | - | TRBV9 | TGTGCCAGCAGCCGAACGGACTATGGCTACACCTTC | CASSRTDYGYTF
TRBJ1-6 | - | - | TRBV5-6 | TGTGCCAGCAGTTCTACCCTTTCACCCCTCCACTTT | CASSSTLSPLHF
TRBJ2-2 | - | TRBD2 | TRBV7-6 | TGTGCCAGCAGCTTAACTTGCGGGGGGGCCTGGACCGGGGAGCTGTTTTTT | CASSLTCGGAWTGELFF
TRBJ2-3 | - | TRBD2 | TRBV9 | TGTGCCAGCAGCGTCACCATTAGCGGGGTCAGCACAGATACGCAGTATTTT | CASSVTISGVSTDTQYF
TRBJ2-7 | - | TRBD2 | TRBV18 | TGTGCCAGCTCGCAAAAGGCTAGCGGGACAATTTACGAGCAGTACTTC | CASSQKASGTIYEQYF
TRBJ1-2 | - | - | TRBV6-5 | TGTGCCAGCACCCACGAAGGACAGATTAACTATGGCTACACCTTC | CASTHEGQINYGYTF
TRBJ2-3 | - | TRBD1 | TRBV4-1 | TGCGCCAGCAGCCAAGTTGGACAGGGATACACAGATACGCAGTATTTT | CASSQVGQGYTDTQYF
TRBJ2-7 | - | - | TRBV10-1 | TGCGCCAGCAGCCTGCCGATAGCCCTCTACGAGCAGTACTTC | CASSLPIALYEQYF
TRBJ1-2 | - | TRBD1 | TRBV6-5 | TGTGCCAGCAGGTTACAGGGGGCAGTTGGCTACACCTTC | CASRLQGAVGYTF
TRBJ1-2 | - | - | TRBV27 | TGTGCCAGCAGTTTGACGGGGAGTAGGGCCTATGGCTACACCTTC | CASSLTGSRAYGYTF
TRBJ2-5 | - | TRBD1 | TRBV4-1 | TGCGCCAGCAGCCAGGGACAGGTGTTACAAGAGACCCAGTACTTC | CASSQGQVLQETQYF
TRBJ1-5 | few | - | TRBV10-3 | TGTGCCATCAGTGAGTTGGGGGGAAGCAATCAGCCCCAGCATTTT | CAISELGGSNQPQHF
TRBJ2-7 | - | - | TRBV24-1 | TGTGCCACCAGTGCGGGACAAGGCCTTTACGAGCAGTACTTC | CATSAGQGLYEQYF
TRBJ2-1 | - | TRBD1 | TRBV5-6 | TGTGCCAGCAGCTCTCCAAGGGGGCCCTTCCGTAACAATGAGCAGTTCTTC | CASSSPRGPFRNNEQFF
TRBJ2-5 | - | TRBD2 | TRBV6-5 | TGTGCCAGCGCTATAGAAAAGCGGGGCCAAGAGACCCAGTACTTC | CASAIEKRGQETQYF
TRBJ2-2 | - | - | TRBV15 | TGTGCCACCAGGGTCAAGGAGTTGATCGGGGAGCTGTTTTTT | CATRVKELIGELFF
TRBJ1-5 | - | TRBD1 | TRBV27 | TGTGCCAGCAGTCTCACAGGGGGGCAGGGTCAGCCCCAGCATTTT | CASSLTGGQGQPQHF
TRBJ2-5 | - | TRBD1 | TRBV5-1 | TGCGCCAGCAGCTTGAACAGGGGAGAGACCCAGTACTTC | CASSLNRGETQYF
TRBJ2-7 | - | - | TRBV2 | TGTGCCAGCACAACAGAGTACCGCTCCTACGAGCAGTACTTC | CASTTEYRSYEQYF
TRBJ1-2 | - | TRBD1 | TRBV5-6 | TGTGCCAGCAGCCGGTGGGGGACAGGGATCAATGGCTACACCTTC | CASSRWGTGINGYTF
TRBJ1-1 | - | - | TRBV18 | TGTGCCAGCTCACCCATACAGCTGAACACTGAAGCTTTCTTT | CASSPIQLNTEAFF
TRBJ2-2 | - | - | TRBV7-2 | TGTGCCAGCAGCTTAGCGGGAGGTGGGACCGGGGAGCTGTTTTTT | CASSLAGGGTGELFF
TRBJ2-6 | - | TRBD2 | TRBV7-8 | TGTGCCAGCAGCCCAGCGGGAGGGGCTGGGGCCAACGTCCTGACTTTC | CASSPAGGAGANVLTF
TRBJ2-7 | - | - | TRBV3-1/TRBV3-2 | TGTGCCAGCAGCCCGACAGCAGGAAACTACGAGCAGTACTTC | CASSPTAGNYEQYF
TRBJ1-4 | - | TRBD1 | TRBV7-2 | TGTGCCAGCAGCTCAAGACAGGGGGCAACTAATGAAAAACTGTTTTTT | CASSSRQGATNEKLFF
TRBJ1-2 | once | - | TRBV3-1/TRBV3-2 | TGTGCCAGCAGCCAAGTCGGTGGCTACACCTTC | CASSQVGGYTF
TRBJ1-1 | - | - | TRBV7-9 | TGTGCCAGCAGCTACAGGGAGGGGGCTTTCTTT | CASSYREGAFF
TRBJ2-5 | - | TRBD1 | TRBV11-3 | TGTGCCAGCAGATCGGGACAGGGAAGACTGGAGACCCAGTACTTC | CASRSGQGRLETQYF
TRBJ1-5 | - | TRBD1 | TRBV2 | TGTGCCAGCACCCGGGACAGGGTTAACCAGCCCCAGCATTTT | CASTRDRVNQPQHF
TRBJ2-1 | - | - | TRBV7-6 | TGTGCCAGCAGCCTAATCGTGTCGCTATACAATGAGCAGTTCTTC | CASSLIVSLYNEQFF
TRBJ2-5 | - | - | TRBV19 | TGTGCCAGTAGGGAGGGGAACCAAGAGACCCAGTACTTC | CASREGNQETQYF
TRBJ2-5 | - | TRBD2 | TRBV11-2 | TGTGCCAGCAGCTCACGGGGAGGGGAGACCCAGTACTTC | CASSSRGGETQYF
TRBJ1-5 | - | TRBD1 | TRBV27 | TGTGCCAGCAGTGGGGGGACAGGGACCTTTCCCAATCAGCCCCAGCATTTT | CASSGGTGTFPNQPQHF
TRBJ1-4 | - | TRBD1 | TRBV30 | TGTGCCTGGAGTCCCCCCGACAGGGCTAATGAAAAACTGTTTTTT | CAWSPPDRANEKLFF
TRBJ2-3 | - | TRBD2 | TRBV7-9 | TGTGCCAGCAGCCCAATAGCGGGGACCACAGATACGCAGTATTTT | CASSPIAGTTDTQYF
TRBJ2-7 | - | - | TRBV19 | TGTGCCAGTAGTATAGGAAGGGCCGAGGGTTCCTACGAGCAGTACTTC | CASSIGRAEGSYEQYF
TRBJ2-3 | few | - | TRBV4-1 | TGCGCCAGCAGCCAGCTGGACATGGGATTTAGCACAGATACGCAGTATTTT | CASSQLDMGFSTDTQYF
TRBJ1-1 | - | - | TRBV19 | TGTGCCAGTATCGCGGGGGGATTCGGGAACACTGAAGCTTTCTTT | CASIAGGFGNTEAFF
TRBJ2-2 | - | TRBD2 | TRBV5-1 | TGCGCCAGCACTATTCGGGGAGGGGACGCCGGGGAGCTGTTTTTT | CASTIRGGDAGELFF
TRBJ1-4 | - | TRBD1 | TRBV5-4 | TGTGCCAGCAGCTTGGGGGGGACAGGAAATGAAAAACTGTTTTTT | CASSLGGTGNEKLFF
TRBJ2-1 | - | TRBD2 | TRBV5-4 | TGTGCCAGCAGCCTGGGACTAGCGGGGGGAACCTGGAATGAGCAGTTCTTC | CASSLGLAGGTWNEQFF
TRBJ1-2 | - | - | TRBV29-1 | TGCAGCGTTTCCTCACGGGGAGGTGAGAACTATGGCTACACCTTC | CSVSSRGGENYGYTF
TRBJ2-5 | - | - | TRBV29-1 | TGCAGCGTACCCAGGTACCAAGAGACCCAGTACTTC | CSVPRYQETQYF
TRBJ1-5 | - | - | TRBV5-6 | TGTGCCAGCAGCTTAGGGGGACAAGGATATCAGCCCCAGCATTTT | CASSLGGQGYQPQHF
TRBJ1-5 | - | - | TRBV19 | TGTGCCAGTAGTATAGAGGCAGGGGCAGGACATCAGCCCCAGCATTTT | CASSIEAGAGHQPQHF
TRBJ1-1 | - | - | TRBV28 | TGTGCCAGCAAGTTCAGGGAAAGGTCGGCTGAAGCTTTCTTT | CASKFRERSAEAFF
TRBJ1-6 | - | TRBD1 | TRBV3-1/TRBV3-2 | TGTGCCAGCAGCCAAGAAGGGGGCGCGGGCTCACCCCTCCACTTT | CASSQEGGAGSPLHF
TRBJ1-1 | - | - | TRBV14 | TGTGCCAGCAGCCACAGTGAGAACACTGAAGCTTTCTTT | CASSHSENTEAFF
TRBJ2-5 | - | - | TRBV19 | TGTGCCAGTAGTAGGGGTCCTGGACTGGGGGAGACCCAGTACTTC | CASSRGPGLGETQYF
TRBJ2-1 | - | - | TRBV7-8 | TGTGCCAGCAGCTTAGAGTGGCGGGGACTGTACAATGAGCAGTTCTTC | CASSLEWRGLYNEQFF
TRBJ2-1 | - | TRBD2 | TRBV5-6 | TGTGCCAGCAGCTTGGTTCGTAGCGGGGCAACCTACAATGAGCAGTTCTTC | CASSLVRSGATYNEQFF
TRBJ2-1 | - | TRBD2 | TRBV7-9 | TGTGCCAGCAGCCCCATAGCGGGCCGCTCCTACAATGAGCAGTTCTTC | CASSPIAGRSYNEQFF
TRBJ1-5 | - | - | TRBV7-8 | TGTGCCAGCAGCAAAGGGGTAGAGAACAATCAGCCCCAGCATTTT | CASSKGVENNQPQHF
TRBJ1-1 | - | - | TRBV21-1 | TGTGCCAGCAGCGGGGGGACAGAGCTGAACACTGAAGCTTTCTTT | CASSGGTELNTEAFF